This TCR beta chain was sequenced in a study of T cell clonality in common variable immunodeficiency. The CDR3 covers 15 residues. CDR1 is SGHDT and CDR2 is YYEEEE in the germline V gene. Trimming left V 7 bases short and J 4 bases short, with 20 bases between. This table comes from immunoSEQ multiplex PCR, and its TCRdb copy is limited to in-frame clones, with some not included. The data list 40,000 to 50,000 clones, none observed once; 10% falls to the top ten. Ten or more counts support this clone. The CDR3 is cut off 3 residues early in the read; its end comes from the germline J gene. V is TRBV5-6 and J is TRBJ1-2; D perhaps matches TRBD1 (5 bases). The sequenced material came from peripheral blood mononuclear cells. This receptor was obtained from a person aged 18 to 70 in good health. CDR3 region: CASLGQGLPGYGYTF. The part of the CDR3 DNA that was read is TGTGCCAGCCTCGGGCAGGGCCTACCGGGCTATGGC.